A single sample gave rise to the 20 T cell receptor beta chains below, sequenced in a study of T cell repertoires in cytomegalovirus infection. These receptors lack a known antigen. TCRdb passed the reads through MiXCR, listing each CDR3 protein once. The sample yields about 830,000 distinct CDR3 sequences, approximately 29% seen once. Sample: cultured CD8+ T cells from PBMCs, taken from culture after CMV antigen stimulation. The source is a human donor in good health (CMV status not recorded). Some clones in this sample may be carry-over from other donors' samples.

This clonotype was seen a few times. The J gene is TRBJ1-3, the V gene TRBV10-3; D uncertain. This CDR3 is built from 14 residues. V was pared by 3 bases and J by 0 bases, with 6 bases between. CDR1 is ENHRY, CDR2 SYGVKD, per germline. Here the CDR3 DNA reads TGTGCCATCAGTGACTGGGACTCTGGAAACACCATATATTTT. Protein product: CAISDWDSGNTIYF.

As for this clonotype: At one of its ends the junction is not consistent with the germline gene, which may arise from a read error. The chain employs TRBV4-1 and TRBJ2-5; TRBD2 is a possible D gene (6 bases). The CDR3 sequence is 15 residues long. Germline V gives CDR1 MGHRA, CDR2 YSYEKL. CDR3 region: CASSHEIAVQETQYF. CDR3 nucleotides: TGTGCCAGCAGCCATGAGATAGCGGTCCAAGAGACCCAGTACTTC.

This clonotype was counted ten times or more. The chain is built from TRBV7-2 and TRBJ2-4; a weak D match, TRBD2 (6 bases). Trimming stripped 8 bases from V and 8 bases from J, with 19 bases between. Per germline, CDR1 SGHTA and CDR2 FQGNSA. The CDR3 is 14 residues long. The DNA for the CDR3 is TGTGCCAGCTTAGCGAGCGGGCACGGGGACATTCAGTACTTC. Its translation: CASLASGHGDIQYF.

V usage is TRBV27 and J usage is TRBJ1-2; D not resolved. This CDR3 comprises 15 residues. Germline V CDR1 and CDR2: MNHEY, SMNVEV (reference sequence). The V gene lost 5 bases and the J gene lost 0 bases, with 13 bases spanning the gap. CDR3 DNA: TGTGCCAGCAGTACTTCCCCGAAAGCTAACTATGGCTACACCTTC. Translated, it gives CASSTSPKANYGYTF.

The V and J genes are TRBV7-9 and TRBJ2-4, with D uncertain. Germline loops: CDR1 SEHNR, CDR2 FQNEAQ (reference sequence). The length of the CDR3 is 12 residues. The V gene lost 3 bases and the J gene lost 4 bases, with 4 bases spanning the gap. The CDR3 sequence: CASSFAKNIQYF. Written as DNA, the CDR3 is TGTGCCAGCAGCTTCGCAAAAAACATTCAGTACTTC.

This chain uses TRBV20-1 with TRBJ1-6; D gene uncertain. CDR3 length: 10 amino acids. The V end was cut by 6 bases, the J end by 13 bases, with 10 bases between. Per germline, CDR1 DFQATT and CDR2 SNEGSKA (reference sequence). CDR3 loop: CSAPTSPLHF. In DNA form, the CDR3 reads TGCAGTGCCCCGACTTCGCCCCTCCACTTT.

The chain joins TRBV25-1 to TRBJ1-1, with D possibly TRBD1 on 5 matching bases. Germline values: CDR1 MGHDK, CDR2 SYGVNS. This CDR3 is built from 15 residues. V shed 2 bases and J shed 3 bases, with 13 bases lying between them. The CDR3 DNA is TGTGCCAGCAGTGAAGGGGGTATCAAGGACACTGAAGCTTTCTTT. Its translation is CASSEGGIKDTEAFF.

This clonotype has just a few counts. This chain links TRBV27 with TRBJ2-1; D remains ambiguous. Trimming cost V 3 bases and J 8 bases, with 14 bases left between them. CDR3 length equals 14 residues. The germline V gene has CDR1 MNHEY and CDR2 SMNVEV (reference sequence). Here the CDR3 DNA reads TGTGCCAGCAGTTTGGAACCTCTGGGTGATGAGCAGTTCTTC. This translates into CASSLEPLGDEQFF.

The chain recombines TRBV7-4 with TRBJ1-2; 7 bases are shared with TRBD1. Germline CDR1 reads SGHVT; CDR2 reads SQSDAQ. V lost 3 bases, J lost 5 bases, and 9 bases stayed unmatched. The CDR3 has 15 amino acids. The CDR3 nucleotides read TGTGCCAGCAGCTTTAAGGGGGACAGCCAATATGGCTACACCTTC. Translation: CASSFKGDSQYGYTF.

V usage is TRBV4-1 and J usage is TRBJ2-1; 7 nucleotides agree with TRBD1. The germline gives CDR1 MGHRA, CDR2 YSYEKL. Trimming at V came to 4 bases and at J to 2 bases, leaving 8 bases not matched to a gene. This CDR3 region has 16 residues. CDR3 protein: CASSLSTGAPYNEQFF. The CDR3 nucleotides are TGCGCCAGCAGCCTAAGCACAGGGGCCCCCTACAATGAGCAGTTCTTC.

This rearrangement joins TRBV28 to TRBJ1-5; D gene uncertain. Trimming stripped 6 bases from V and 4 bases from J, with 13 bases between. The CDR3 sequence is 14 residues long. CDR1 and CDR2 from the germline V gene are MDHEN and SYDVKM. The CDR3 sequence is CASRPQGRNQPQHF. As DNA, the CDR3 is TGTGCCAGCAGGCCGCAAGGGAGAAATCAGCCCCAGCATTTT. Together with reference TRBV28 and TRBJ1-5, the CDR3 gives the full variable domain: DVKVTQSSRYLVKRTGEKVFLECVQDMDHENMFWYRQDPGLGLRLIYFSYDVKMKEKGDIPEGYSVSREKKERFSLILESASTNQTSMYLCASRPQGRNQPQHFGDGTRLSIL.

Ten or more counts support this clonotype. A junction boundary mismatches the germline segment, possibly from a read error. The CDR3 reads CASTLGTSGNTIYF. The CDR3 nucleotides are TGTGCCAGCACCTTAGGGACATCTGGAAACACCATATATTTT. The rearrangement links TRBV7-2 to TRBJ1-3, with D possibly being TRBD1 (6 bases). Germline loops: CDR1 SGHTA, CDR2 FQGNSA. The CDR3 consists of 14 residues. The full variable domain, in which reference TRBV7-2 and TRBJ1-3 provide the parts outside the CDR3, is GAGVSQSPSNKVTEKGKDVELRCDPISGHTALYWYRQSLGQGLEFLIYFQGNSAPDKSGLPSDRFSAERTGGSVSTLTIQRTQQEDSAVYLCASTLGTSGNTIYFGEGSWLTVV.

This clonotype was detected only a few times. The V gene is TRBV6-6, the J gene TRBJ1-2, with D maybe TRBD1 (6 bases). The CDR3 is 15 amino acids. The V gene lost 2 bases and the J gene lost 4 bases, with 14 bases spanning the gap. CDR1 MNHNY and CDR2 SVGAGI come from the germline V gene (reference sequence). CDR3 residues: CASSYGLQGAYGYTF. The CDR3 DNA reads TGTGCCAGCAGTTACGGATTACAGGGCGCCTATGGCTACACCTTC.

This clonotype was seen only a few times. The rearrangement links TRBV12-3 or TRBV12-4 to TRBJ1-5; no firm D call. V lost 5 bases and J lost 3, with 8 bases in between. The CDR3 length is 13 residues. This CDR3 is CASSGENNQPQHF. In DNA, the CDR3 is TGTGCCAGCAGTGGGGAGAACAATCAGCCCCAGCATTTT.

This clonotype was seen more than once but under ten times. The chain uses TRBV6-1 and TRBJ1-1; weak D call: TRBD1 (5 bases). The CDR3 sequence is 12 residues long. Trimming cost V 10 bases and J 2 bases, with 11 bases left between them. Germline-derived CDR1 and CDR2 are MNHNS and SASEGT. DNA for the CDR3: TGTGCCACCTGGGACGGTAACACTGAAGCTTTCTTT. Translation gives CATWDGNTEAFF.

The genes are TRBV2 and TRBJ2-3, with 9 positions matching TRBD1. The CDR3 contains 15 residues. Trimming removed 5 bases from V and 3 bases from J; junction bases left unmatched: 6. Germline lookup yields CDR1 SNHLY and CDR2 FYNNEI. The CDR3 sequence: CASSRRDRETDTQYF. CDR3 coding DNA: TGTGCCAGCAGTCGACGGGACAGGGAGACAGATACGCAGTATTTT.

Worth noting for this clonotype: A read error may produce the germline difference seen at one junction end. The genes are TRBV6-2 or TRBV6-3 and TRBJ1-1; D unresolved. This CDR3 has 14 residues. Looked up from germline, CDR1 is MNHEY and CDR2 is SVGEGT. The CDR3 DNA sequence: TGTGCCAGCAGTCTGGGCGTCGGGAACGCTGAAGCTTTCTTT. This codes for CASSLGVGNAEAFF.

The chain joins TRBV20-1 to TRBJ2-5; D uncertain. The ends were cut back, 2 bases at V and 0 bases at J, with 7 bases in the middle. The CDR3 is made up of 13 amino acids. Germline CDR1 is DFQATT and CDR2 is SNEGSKA (reference sequence). The DNA of the CDR3 is TGCAGTGCTAGATCACGGCACCAAGAGACCCAGTACTTC. Its protein is CSARSRHQETQYF.

The chain couples TRBV2 to TRBJ2-1; 10 nucleotides agree with TRBD1. V shed 6 bases, J shed 2 bases, and the junction held 4 bases outside the gene matches. CDR1 and CDR2 (germline): SNHLY, FYNNEI. The length of the CDR3 is 15 residues. CDR3: CASRLTGGPYNEQFF. CDR3 sequence (DNA): TGTGCCAGCAGGCTGACAGGGGGCCCCTACAATGAGCAGTTCTTC.

The sample holds a few counts of this clonotype. The chain links TRBV7-9 to TRBJ2-1; D is unclear. The ends were cut back, 3 bases at V and 4 bases at J, with 16 bases in the middle. The CDR3 contains 16 residues. The germline gives CDR1 SEHNR, CDR2 FQNEAQ (reference sequence). The CDR3 nucleotides read TGTGCCAGCAGCTTCGGGCGCAGCCAGCTTTACAATGAGCAGTTCTTC. Its translation: CASSFGRSQLYNEQFF.